The 24 T cell receptor delta chains below come from one sample, sequenced in a study of γδ T cells in repeated Plasmodium falciparum infection. TCRdb reanalyzed the multiplex PCR reads using CATT. The repertoire has roughly 90,000 delta-chain clones, approximately 1.5% of them found once; the top ten carry under 9.5%. Gammadelta T cells were flow-sorted from PBMC into Vgamma9/Vdelta2+ and Vdelta2-negative populations for bulk analysis. The material sequenced was gamma-delta T cells from blood. These receptors were collected from a pool of human donors (malaria-infected and uninfected, not separated).

This clone occurred many times. The chain recombines TRDV1 with TRDJ1; TRDD3 matches 10 bases. Germline V CDR1 and CDR2: TSWWSYY, QGS. The CDR3 sequence is 20 residues long. The ends lost 0 bases at V and 7 bases at J; junction bases unmatched: 20. The CDR3 DNA reads TGTGCTCTTGGGGAACTTGGCCCACTCCTATTTACTGGGGGATCCGTTAAACTCATCTTT. This codes for CALGELGPLLFTGGSVKLIF.

Comments on this clone: A read error likely explains why the TCRdb protein, taken from a much larger clone, differs from this DNA's translation at residue 10; the protein shown is translated from the DNA. This sequence joins TRDV2 and TRDJ1, with 7 positions matching TRDD3. There are 17 residues in the CDR3. With V trimmed by 0 bases and J by 0 bases, 9 bases remained unmatched. Per the germline V gene, CDR1 is GEAIGNYY and CDR2 is EKD. The CDR3 protein is CACDTAGYGAYTDKLIF. CDR3 coding DNA: TGTGCCTGTGACACCGCCGGATACGGGGCGTACACCGATAAACTCATCTTT.

In this sample, this clone turned up a few times. A far larger clone is one nucleotide away, so this likely arose from a read error. The sample has other DNA sequences that encode this CDR3 too. This chain links TRDV2 with TRDJ1; 7 bases agree with TRDD3. This CDR3 comprises 15 residues. Germline V lookup: CDR1 GEAIGNYY, CDR2 EKD. After removal of 0 bases from V and 3 bases from J, the junction contained 6 bases not matched to a gene. The CDR3 loop reads CACDTVGDRADKLIF. CDR3 nucleotides: TGTGCCTGTGACACCGTAGGGGATAGGGCCGATAAACTCATCTTT.

Concerning this clone: A far larger clone is only one base removed, so a read error is likely. At the DNA level, this CDR3 is encoded by other sequences in the same sample as well. V and J are TRDV2 and TRDJ3; D is undetermined. CDR1 and CDR2 from the germline V gene are GEAIGNYY and EKD. This CDR3 has 17 amino acids. DNA of the CDR3: TGCGCCTGTGACACCGGAAGGTTTCTTTGGGACACCCGACAGATGTTTTTC. Translated: CACDTGRFLWDTRQMFF.

This clone was counted only a few times. TCRdb records a much larger clone's protein for this DNA, with a difference at residue 5 that likely arises from a read error; the protein given is the translation of the DNA. The chain uses TRDV1 and TRDJ1; D unresolved. TCRdb offers no J gene call, so here the DNA was matched to germline to obtain one. This CDR3 has 14 amino acids. Trimming cost V 4 bases and J 3 bases, with 12 bases left between them. Per germline, CDR1 TSWWSYY and CDR2 QGS. The CDR3 DNA follows: TGTGCTCTTGGGGGTTTAACCAGTGCCGATAAACTCATCTTT. Encoded protein: CALGGLTSADKLIF.

In its sample, this clone was seen a few times. A far larger clone is a single base away, which makes a read error likely. The chain combines TRDV3 with TRDJ1, with 12 bases aligning to TRDD3. Germline matching of the DNA provided the J gene here, since TCRdb leaves it blank. Germline V CDR1 and CDR2: TVYSNPD, GDNSRS (reference sequence). There are 21 residues in the CDR3. V lost 5 bases to trimming and J lost 0 bases; unmatched junction nucleotides: 25. For the CDR3, the DNA is TGTGCCCGGCGAGGCCTTCCTAGGGACTGGGGGATACCTCATTACACCGATAAACTCATCTTT. Translated, it gives CARRGLPRDWGIPHYTDKLIF.

As to this clone: This likely stems from a read error, as it lies one base from a far larger clone. This sample includes further DNA sequences coding for the same CDR3. V and J are TRDV2 and TRDJ1; 8 bases map to TRDD3. In the absence of a J gene in TCRdb, the DNA was matched to germline to assign it here. Germline V gene sequence: CDR1 GEAIGNYY, CDR2 EKD. CDR3 length: 18 residues. J lost 5 bases, V lost 3 bases, and 19 bases had no gene match. The DNA of the CDR3 is TGTGCCTGTGACCGGCTCAGTACTGGGGGCTCTATAAGGGATAAACTCATCTTT. This gives the protein CACDRLSTGGSIRDKLIF.

As to this clone: Translating this DNA gives a protein that differs at residue 13 from the TCRdb one, which belongs to a much larger clone; a read error is likely, and the protein shown is this translation. J gene calling gave no result, while the V gene is TRDV1; the table assigns TRDD3, which was not confirmed against the DNA. The CDR3 spans 15 residues. The germline CDR1 and CDR2 sequences are TSWWSYY and QGS. This chain's CDR3 is CALVNIQGNTDKPIF. CDR3 sequence (DNA): TGTGCTCTTGTAAACATCCAGGGGAACACCGATAAACCCATCTTT.

There are many counts of this clone. V gene TRDV1 combines with J gene TRDJ1; D perhaps matches TRDD2 (6 bases). The CDR3 consists of 16 residues. Trimming took off 3 bases at V and 0 bases at J, with 14 bases between the two ends. The germline V gene encodes CDR1 TSWWSYY and CDR2 QGS. The CDR3 protein is CALGDSLPHNTDKLIF. CDR3 nucleotide sequence: TGTGCTCTTGGGGACTCCCTTCCCCACAACACCGATAAACTCATCTTT.

Concerning this clone: A far larger clone is just one base off, so this is likely a read error. Other DNA sequences from this sample encode an identical CDR3 as well. The J gene is TRDJ1, the V gene TRDV1; D may be TRDD3 (10 bases). Germline V lookup: CDR1 TSWWSYY, CDR2 QGS. V lost 1 base and J 0 bases, leaving 57 bases between the germline ends. The CDR3 sequence is 31 residues long. CDR3 DNA sequence: TGTGCTCTTGGGGAACCAAGGCGGGGCCTTCCTACGACTATACTTGGGCCATGTTCATGGGGGATACTTTTTTACACCGATAAACTCATCTTT. This translates into CALGEPRRGLPTTILGPCSWGILFYTDKLIF.

This clone occurred a few times. TCRdb has a much larger clone's protein, which differs at residue 11 from the translation of this DNA, likely because of a read error; what is shown is the protein translated from the DNA. This chain connects TRAV36/DV7 to TRDJ1; 9 bases line up with TRDD2. This CDR3 is built from 25 residues. Trimming removed 5 bases from V and 0 bases from J; junction bases left unmatched: 38. Looked up from germline, CDR1 is VTNFRS and CDR2 is LTSSGIE (reference sequence). CDR3 sequence: CAVFLAFLPRVIWSLSTGYTDKLIF. CDR3 nucleotides: TGTGCTGTTTTCTTAGCCTTCCTACCCCGGGTGATATGGTCATTGAGTACGGGGTACACCGATAAACTCATCTTT.

In regard to this clone: TCRdb's listed protein matches a much larger clone and diverges from this DNA's translation at residue 12, likely through a read error; the protein shown comes from the DNA. The chain uses TRDV3 and TRDJ1; no clear D gene. Germline V gene data show CDR1 as TVYSNPD and CDR2 as GDNSRS (reference sequence). V was trimmed by 0 bases and J by 3 bases, leaving 23 bases between them. The CDR3 covers 17 residues. CDR3 residues: CAFSWSLRVWYSDKLIF. CDR3 nucleotide sequence: TGTGCCTTTAGTTGGAGTCTTCGGGTCTGGTACTCCGATAAACTCATCTTT. Combining the CDR3 with reference TRDV3 and TRDJ1 gives the whole variable domain CDKVTQSSPDQTVASGSEVVLLCTYDTVYSNPDLFWYRIRPDYSFQFVFYGDNSRSEGADFTQGRFSVKHILTQKAFHLVISPVRTEDSATYYCAFSWSLRVWYSDKLIFGKGTRVTVEP.

Ten or more counts support this clone. TCRdb assigns this DNA the protein of a much larger clone, which departs from its translation at residue 9; this likely reflects a read error, and the protein shown comes from translating the DNA. V gene TRDV2 combines with J gene TRDJ3; 7 nucleotides align to TRDD3. Germline V CDR1 and CDR2: GEAIGNYY, EKD. J lost 0 bases, V lost 1 base, and 14 bases had no gene match. The CDR3 is made up of 21 amino acids. Here the CDR3 DNA reads TGTGCCTGTGACACGGTACTGGGGCCACCTCCTAGCTCCTGGGACACCCGACAGATGTTTTTC. Translating it yields CACDTVLGPPPSSWDTRQMFF.

This clone turned up a few times. The TCRdb record carries a much larger clone's protein, which differs from this DNA's translation at residue 8; a read error is the likely cause, and the protein listed here is the DNA translation. V usage is TRDV2 and J usage is TRDJ2, with a possible D match to TRDD3 (6 bases). Germline lookup yields CDR1 GEAIGNYY and CDR2 EKD. The CDR3 totals 13 residues. V was cut by 2 bases and J by 6 bases, with 9 bases left in between. CDR3 nucleotides: TGTGCCTGTGACAGGGGATTGGCAGCACAACTCTTCTTT. Its protein is CACDRGLAAQLFF.

Comments on this clone: A read error likely explains this, since a far larger clone differs by one base. The same CDR3 can be traced to other DNA sequences in this sample. There is no J gene call, but TRDV1 is given as the V gene; the table's D call of TRDD3 was not tested on the DNA. Germline V CDR1 and CDR2: TSWWSYY, QGS. The CDR3 length is 19 residues. The CDR3 sequence is CALSALTGGFTPYTDKLIF. CDR3 nucleotides: TGTGCTCTTTCGGCTCTTACTGGGGGATTCACGCCGTACACCGATAAGCTCATCTTT.

This clone has at least ten counts. This specimen includes other DNA sequences encoding the same CDR3. The V call is TRDV3, the J call TRDJ1, with a possible D match to TRDD3 (5 bases). CDR1 and CDR2 from the germline V gene are TVYSNPD and GDNSRS (reference sequence). CDR3 length: 14 amino acids. The V and J ends lost 0 bases and 7 bases respectively, with 18 bases between them. As DNA, the CDR3 is TGTGCCTTTAGAAGGTTGGGGAGCCCAACTAAACTCATCTTT. Its translation is CAFRRLGSPTKLIF.

This clone came up a few times. TCRdb shows a much larger clone's protein in place of this DNA's translation, and the two differ at residues 4 and 13, likely through a read error; the protein shown is translated from the DNA. This chain joins TRDV2 and TRDJ3, with TRDD3 identical over 13 bases. The CDR3 is made up of 19 amino acids. Germline V gene data show CDR1 as GEAIGNYY and CDR2 as EKD. CDR3 nucleotides: TGTGCCTGTTACGTACTGGGGGATACGAGCTCCTGGTACACCCGACAGATGTTTTTC. Protein sequence: CACYVLGDTSSWYTRQMFF.

This clone was observed a few times. For this DNA, TCRdb reports the protein of a much larger clone, which diverges at residue 6, most likely from a read error; the protein presented here is translated directly from the DNA. V and J are TRDV1 and TRDJ1; 11 nucleotides match TRDD3. TCRdb gives no J gene; it was assigned here by matching the DNA to germline. Germline trimming cut 6 bases from V and 2 bases from J; bases unmatched to any gene: 17. CDR1 is TSWWSYY, CDR2 QGS, per germline. The CDR3 runs to 19 residues. CDR3 region: CALGELLPQLGDTTDKLIF. CDR3 sequence (DNA): TGTGCTCTTGGAGAGCTCCTACCCCAATTGGGGGATACGACCGATAAACTCATCTTT.

Of note for this clone: TCRdb assigns this DNA the protein of a much larger clone, which departs from its translation at residue 5; this likely reflects a read error, and the protein shown comes from translating the DNA. The J gene is TRDJ3, the V gene TRDV1; TRDD3 matches at 13 bases. TCRdb leaves out the J gene; it was filled in here by matching the DNA to germline. Losses at the gene ends were 4 bases for V and 2 bases for J; bases not matched to a gene: 11. Germline lookup yields CDR1 TSWWSYY and CDR2 QGS. CDR3 size: 21 residues. The CDR3 sequence: CALGGKDPTGGYAWDTRQMFF. The CDR3 DNA sequence: TGTGCTCTTGGGGGAAAGGATCCTACTGGGGGATACGCCTGGGACACCCGACAGATGTTTTTC.

This clone was seen only a few times. One base separates it from a far larger clone, so it is likely a read error. The V and J genes are TRDV2 and TRDJ1; 10 nucleotides line up with TRDD3. The J gene, missing from TCRdb, was assigned here through DNA to germline matching. Per the germline V gene, CDR1 is GEAIGNYY and CDR2 is EKD. This CDR3 is built from 15 residues. The DNA of the CDR3 is TGTGCATGTGACCCTCTGGGGGATAGTACCGATAAACTCATCTTT. It specifies CACDPLGDSTDKLIF.

This clone was found a few times. A single base is all that separates this from a far larger clone, so a read error is likely. This sample also contains other DNA sequences that code for the same CDR3. V usage is TRDV1 and J usage is TRDJ1; 9 bases are shared with TRDD2. Matching the DNA to germline supplied the J gene, which TCRdb does not give. V trimming: 0 bases; J trimming: 1 base; junction bases outside the gene matches: 36. Germline V gene data show CDR1 as TSWWSYY and CDR2 as QGS. The CDR3 spans 27 residues. The CDR3 DNA follows: TGTGCTCTTGGGGAACTTCAAATTCCTTCCTACGTCTTTCGAGGGGGGTACGATTACCGACTCACCGATAAACTCATCTTT. This gives the protein CALGELQIPSYVFRGGYDYRLTDKLIF.

This clone was detected a few times. A far larger clone is only one base removed, so a read error is likely. The rearrangement joins TRDV1 to TRDJ1, with a tentative D call TRDD2 (6 bases). The J gene was not available in TCRdb and was assigned here by matching the DNA to germline segments. Germline V CDR1 and CDR2: TSWWSYY, QGS. CDR3 length equals 19 residues. CDR3 loop: CALGEAFPSLLKYTDKLIF. CDR3 bases: TGCGCTCTTGGGGAGGCCTTCCCTTCTTTACTCAAGTACACCGATAAACTCATCTTT.

On this clone: For this DNA, TCRdb reports the protein of a much larger clone, which diverges at residue 9, most likely from a read error; the protein presented here is translated directly from the DNA. The chain combines TRDV1 with TRDJ1; 9 bases map to TRDD3. Germline loops: CDR1 TSWWSYY, CDR2 QGS. This CDR3 is 17 amino acids long. V gave up 2 bases and J gave up 8 bases; unmatched junction bases: 15. The CDR3 sequence is CALGEIPSCTGGAKLIF. The CDR3 nucleotides read TGTGCTCTTGGGGAAATCCCTTCCTGTACTGGGGGAGCCAAACTCATCTTT.

Points on this clone: This probably arose from a read error, given a far larger clone one base away. In the same sample, other DNA sequences code for this CDR3. The chain employs TRDV2 and TRDJ1; 11 nucleotides align to TRDD3. TCRdb offers no J gene call, so here the DNA was matched to germline to obtain one. The CDR3 totals 22 residues. CDR1 and CDR2 (germline): GEAIGNYY, EKD. The CDR3 sequence: CACDSLPGDWGIKKTNTDKLIF. The CDR3 DNA reads as TGCGCCTGTGACAGCCTTCCTGGCGACTGGGGGATAAAGAAAACAAACACCGATAAACTCATCTTT.